The TCR beta chain described here comes from a study of neoadjuvant nivolumab and ipilimumab in lung cancer. Findings and limits, study-wide: Resected-tumor TCR richness correlated positively with pretherapy blood richness.

The method was immunoSEQ multiplex PCR; TCRdb's version includes in-frame clones alone and lacks a portion of them. The sample has some 43,000 clones, around 89% seen once. For this clone: The antigen remains undetermined.

The length of the CDR3 is 16 residues. Per the germline V gene, CDR1 is MNHEY and CDR2 is SMNVEV (reference sequence). With 4 bases clipped from V and 5 bases from J, the junction kept 13 bases outside the gene matches. Sequenced here: blood, sampled before neoadjuvant nivolumab, alone or with ipilimumab. The sequence was collected from an adult with non-small cell lung cancer. Some clones in this sample may be carry-over from other donors' samples. V gene TRBV27 combines with J gene TRBJ1-1; 7 bases are shared with TRBD1. The CDR3 sequence: CASSSVRQGGLTEAFF. CDR3 nucleotide sequence: TGTGCCAGCAGTTCCGTCCGGCAGGGGGGTTTGACTGAAGCTTTCTTT.